This T cell receptor beta chain stems from a study of blood T cell repertoires in COVID-19. In the study overall: COVID-19 samples collected from the United States, Italy and Spain covered acute and convalescent phases. PBMCs, B-cell-depleted T cells, or T cells provided the cDNA or gDNA that made up the material.

Original processing methods: Reference gene primer amplification in the assay estimated nucleated cell counts. The data were produced by immunoSEQ multiplex PCR, yet TCRdb's version contains in-frame clones alone and is incomplete. The V and J calls and clone size are taken from that table; D and trimming were inferred from the DNA. Here the sample spans roughly 160,000 clones, 82% being singletons. This clone has a handful of counts. Germline-derived CDR1 and CDR2 are SGDLS and YYNGEE. The CDR3 consists of 15 residues. The germline V and J ends were trimmed by 2 bases and 1 base, with 12 bases remaining between them.

The specimen sequenced was peripheral blood. The chain joins TRBV9 to TRBJ1-2; D is perhaps TRBD1 (5 bases). The TCR sequence derives from a woman of 80 years or more with active or convalescent COVID-19. CDR3 loop: CASSVAQGGNYGYTF. The CDR3 DNA reads as TGTGCCAGCAGCGTTGCCCAGGGCGGTAACTATGGCTACACCTTC.